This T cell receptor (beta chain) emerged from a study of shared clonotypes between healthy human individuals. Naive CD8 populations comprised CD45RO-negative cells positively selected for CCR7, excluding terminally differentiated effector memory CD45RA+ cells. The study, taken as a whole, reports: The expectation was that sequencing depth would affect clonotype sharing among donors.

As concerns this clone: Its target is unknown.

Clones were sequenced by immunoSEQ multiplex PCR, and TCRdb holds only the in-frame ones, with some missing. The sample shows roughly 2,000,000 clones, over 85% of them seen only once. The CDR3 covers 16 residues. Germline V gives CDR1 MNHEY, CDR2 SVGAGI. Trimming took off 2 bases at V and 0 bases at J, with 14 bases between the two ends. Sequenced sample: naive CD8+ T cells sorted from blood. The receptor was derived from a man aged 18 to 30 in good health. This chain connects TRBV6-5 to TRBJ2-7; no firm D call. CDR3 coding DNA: TGTGCCAGCAGTTACAAGGCCCCTCGATCCTCCTACGAGCAGTACTTC. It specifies CASSYKAPRSSYEQYF.